This entry concerns a single TCR beta chain. Its antigen is as yet unknown. In the original analysis: Clinicopathological groups differed in CDR3, with these differences serving to build a distant-metastasis classifier for papillary thyroid cancer. TCRdb re-called clones via MiXCR from the PCR reads. TCRdb's processing, not the study's, gives the V and J calls here. Altogether tens of thousands of clones are present, about 20% being singletons, with the ten largest covering about 4%. CDR1 is LGHNA, CDR2 YNFKEQ, per germline. Deletions cut 4 bases from V and 6 bases from J, with 19 bases between. The CDR3 consists of 16 residues. The data originate from a study of metastatic and nonmetastatic thyroid tumors. The overall study: Comparison of repertoires was carried out across blood and tumor or nodule tissue from malignant and benign thyroid patients. Study-wide points: Compared with benign nodules, malignant thyroid tumors were reported to have significantly higher TCR beta diversity in both blood and tumor.

All patients were untreated before thyroid surgery. Source material: blood. The chain uses TRBV4-2 and TRBJ2-1, with D possibly TRBD2 on 7 matching bases. This receptor was identified in a male donor with papillary thyroid cancer or a benign thyroid nodule (not recorded which). Some clones in this sample may be carry-over from other donors' samples. The CDR3 region is CASSPLGGRGGNEQFF. The DNA for the CDR3 is TGTGCCAGCAGCCCCCTTGGCGGGAGAGGGGGCAATGAGCAGTTCTTC.